This T cell receptor (beta chain) derives from a study of vaccination and CD4 T cells after COVID-19. About the study: Controls had a CEFX pool, an HIV-1 Nef pool, or no peptide added.

Sequencing of DNA taken from cultured CD4+ T cells relied on the Oncomine TCR Beta short-read assay. TCRdb re-called the PCR reads through MiXCR, storing one row per CDR3 protein. The top ten hold about 20% of the sample, which has some 14,000 distinct CDR3 sequences, roughly 74% seen once. Sample treatment: approximately 9-day PBMC culture with coronavirus spike peptide pools or control peptides (ViraFEST assay). Note on this clonotype: Its antigen remains unknown.

Germline V CDR1 and CDR2: KGHSH, LQKENI. V was pared by 3 bases and J by 9 bases, with 9 bases between. This CDR3 is 13 amino acids long. The receptor comes from a human donor who had recovered from COVID-19. Sequencing input: CD4+ T cells from blood, cultured in vitro. The rearrangement joins TRBV18 to TRBJ1-6; D perhaps matches TRBD1 (5 bases). CDR3: CASSPGAGSPLHF. Written as DNA, the CDR3 is TGTGCCAGCTCACCTGGGGCAGGTTCACCCCTCCACTTT.